Listed below are T cell receptor beta chains from one sample, sequenced in a study of T cell changes during pregnancy in multiple sclerosis. Measured with immunoSEQ multiplex PCR; TCRdb has only the in-frame clones, and not every one. The sample lists 55,000 to 85,000 clones; 92% were seen once. The source material was peripheral blood, sampled after pregnancy. These receptors were collected from a female donor with multiple sclerosis, enrolled in a pregnancy study. CDR3s include the opening cysteine and the closing phenylalanine or tryptophan. The D gene is left open where the match is weak. Rows give clone size only sometimes, using once, few, many, or a class for an expanded clone.

TRBJ2-7 TRBD2 TRBV2 - TGTGCCAGCATCTTTAGCGGGAGGATCCACGAGCAGTACTTC CASIFSGRIHEQYF
TRBJ2-1 - TRBV28 - TGTGCCAGCAGCCCCCGAGGGTATGAGCAGTTCTTC CASSPRGYEQFF
TRBJ1-2 - TRBV7-9 - TGTGCCAGCAGCTTCTACCGACGGGGCTATGGCTACACCTTC CASSFYRRGYGYTF
TRBJ2-5 TRBD1 TRBV28 - TGTGCCAGCAGTGTACAGGGGATTCGGGAGACCCAGTACTTC CASSVQGIRETQYF
TRBJ2-7 TRBD2 TRBV4-3 - TGCGCCAGCAGCCAAGAGTGGCTAGCGGGAGGCTCCTACGAGCAGTACTTC CASSQEWLAGGSYEQYF
TRBJ2-1 TRBD2 TRBV12-5 - TGTGCTAGTGGTTTGACTAGCGGGAGTATTATCGATGAGCAGTTCTTC CASGLTSGSIIDEQFF
TRBJ2-5 - TRBV11-2 - TGTGCCAGCAGCAGATCAGGGTTCCAAGAGACCCAGTACTTC CASSRSGFQETQYF
TRBJ2-7 - TRBV6-6 - TGTGCCAGCAGTTACGACAGCTACGAGCAGTACTTC CASSYDSYEQYF
TRBJ1-2 - TRBV4-1 once TGCGCCAGCAGCCATAGAGGGACTTATGATGGCTACACCTTC CASSHRGTYDGYTF
TRBJ1-1 TRBD1 TRBV10-3 - TGTGCCATCAGTGATCGGACAGGATACATGAACACTGAAGCTTTCTTT CAISDRTGYMNTEAFF
TRBJ2-5 TRBD1 TRBV27 once TGTGCCAGCAGTTTCCTGACAGGGCCTCAAGAGACCCAGTACTTC CASSFLTGPQETQYF
TRBJ1-3 - TRBV28 - TGTGCCAGCATCCTTAATCAGGGAAGTGGAAACACCATATATTTT CASILNQGSGNTIYF
TRBJ1-2 TRBD1 TRBV30 - TGTGCCTGGAGGGGGACAGGGGAATTGCACTATGGCTACACCTTC CAWRGTGELHYGYTF
TRBJ2-7 TRBD1 TRBV4-1 - TGCGCCAGCAGCCCTGGGACAGGGGGTTTGATCTACGAGCAGTACTTC CASSPGTGGLIYEQYF
TRBJ2-7 TRBD2 TRBV4-1 - TGCGCCAGCAGCCAGACTAGCGGGAGCCACGAGCAGTACTTC CASSQTSGSHEQYF
TRBJ2-1 - TRBV2 - TGTGCCAGCAGTGAACTCCCCGCTACAGGGCGAGAATACAATGAGCAGTTCTTC CASSELPATGREYNEQFF
TRBJ1-1 - TRBV10-3 few TGTGCCATCAGGCCTGGGGCAGGGAACACTGAAGCTTTCTTT CAIRPGAGNTEAFF
TRBJ2-1 TRBD2 TRBV7-2 - TGTGCCAGCAGCCTCGGGGGGGAGGGCTCGGATGAGCAGTTCTTC CASSLGGEGSDEQFF
TRBJ1-1 - TRBV2 few TGTGCCAGCCTAGCAATGTCGTCTTTTGAAGCTTTCTTT CASLAMSSFEAFF
TRBJ1-5 - TRBV7-4 - TGTGCCAGCAGCTTGGCCAGGCGAGTAGCCCAGCATTTT CASSLARRVAQHF
TRBJ2-5 TRBD1 TRBV30 - TGTGCCTGGAGTGGACAGGGAGAGACCCAGTACTTC CAWSGQGETQYF
TRBJ1-2 TRBD1 TRBV7-2 - TGTGCCAGCAGCTTAGGAGGGGGCCAACCCTATGGCTACACCTTC CASSLGGGQPYGYTF
TRBJ1-1 - TRBV30 - TGTGCCTGGAGTAAGGGAGGGAAAGCTTTCTTT CAWSKGGKAFF
TRBJ1-2 TRBD1 TRBV28 - TGTGCCAGCAGTTTGGAGACAGGGGTAAATGGCTACACCTTC CASSLETGVNGYTF
TRBJ2-7 TRBD1 TRBV19 - TGTGCCAGTAGTATCGTCCTAACCGGGACAGCGGCCTACGAGCAGTACTTC CASSIVLTGTAAYEQYF
TRBJ2-2 - TRBV2 - TGTGCCAGCAGTGGGGGGGTCCTTCCAACCGGGGAGCTGTTTTTT CASSGGVLPTGELFF
TRBJ1-1 - TRBV11-2 once TGTGCCAGCAGCTTCCACGAGACTGAAGCTTTCTTT CASSFHETEAFF